These 11 T cell receptor beta chains share one sample of origin, sequenced in a study of cytomegalovirus exposure and HLA in healthy donors. Primers: 60 Vbeta forward and 13 Jbeta reverse. This table comes from immunoSEQ multiplex PCR, and its TCRdb copy is limited to in-frame clones, with some not included. Listed are 150,000 or so clones; approximately 1.8% falls within the top ten. Sequenced sample: PBMCs. All receptors derive from a man aged 18 to 29 in good health and CMV-seronegative.

The chain combines TRBV7-6 with TRBJ2-7; 12 nucleotides match TRBD2. Germline V gene sequence: CDR1 SGHVS, CDR2 FNYEAQ. Trimming removed 1 base from V and 6 bases from J; junction bases left unmatched: 4. This CDR3 has 15 amino acids. CDR3 residues: CASSLGTSGEGEQYF. Here the CDR3 DNA reads TGTGCCAGCAGCTTAGGGACTAGCGGGGAAGGCGAGCAGTACTTC. The full variable domain, rest sourced from reference TRBV7-6 and TRBJ2-7, is GAGVSQSPRYKVTKRGQDVALRCDPISGHVSLYWYRQALGQGPEFLTYFNYEAQQDKSGLPNDRFSAERPEGSISTLTIQRTEQRDSAMYRCASSLGTSGEGEQYFGPGTRLTVT.

The CDR3 loop reads CASWTTGTANQPQHF. The DNA for the CDR3 is TGTGCCAGCTGGACTACCGGGACAGCGAATCAGCCCCAGCATTTT. This rearrangement joins TRBV27 to TRBJ1-5; 7 positions agree with TRBD1. Germline V gene lookup returns CDR1 MNHEY and CDR2 SMNVEV (reference sequence). Trimming removed 8 bases from V and 4 bases from J; junction bases left unmatched: 11. The CDR3 runs to 15 residues.

The V gene is TRBV5-1, the J gene TRBJ2-2, with D tentatively TRBD1 (5 bases). The CDR3 has 14 residues. The ends were cut back, 0 bases at V and 4 bases at J, with 7 bases in the middle. Looked up from germline, CDR1 is SGHRS and CDR2 is YFSETQ. The CDR3 reads CASSLEQVTGELFF. The CDR3 nucleotides are TGCGCCAGCAGCTTGGAACAGGTCACCGGGGAGCTGTTTTTT.

The V call is TRBV10-3, the J call TRBJ2-1; a possible D gene is TRBD2 (6 bases). This CDR3 region has 18 residues. Trimming took 0 bases from V and 0 from J, leaving 15 bases between them. Per the germline V gene, CDR1 is ENHRY and CDR2 is SYGVKD. The DNA for the CDR3 is TGTGCCATCAGTGAGTCGGATCTAGCGAAGACCTCCTACAATGAGCAGTTCTTC. As protein: CAISESDLAKTSYNEQFF.

Of note for this clone: Other DNA sequences from this sample encode an identical CDR3 as well. The V call is TRBV18, the J call TRBJ2-1, with 10 bases aligning to TRBD1. The germline gives CDR1 KGHSH, CDR2 LQKENI. V lost 3 bases and J lost 2; bases outside the gene matches: 1. The CDR3 runs to 15 residues. CDR3 in amino acids: CASSPGQGTYNEQFF. The CDR3 nucleotides are TGTGCCAGCTCACCGGGACAGGGGACCTACAATGAGCAGTTCTTC.

The J gene is TRBJ2-7, the V gene TRBV12-2; the D call of TRBD2 is as the table states it, not checked on the DNA. TRBV12-2 is termed a pseudogene. This CDR3 comprises 15 residues. The CDR3 nucleotides are TGTGCAAGTCGACATAGCGGGAGGGCAACCTACGAGCAGTACTTC. Translated, it gives CASRHSGRATYEQYF.

The V gene is TRBV5-1, the J gene TRBJ2-1; TRBD2 aligns across 13 bases. The V gene's germline CDR1 is SGHRS and CDR2 YFSETQ. The CDR3 spans 16 residues. V lost 2 bases and J lost 4; bases outside the gene matches: 3. CDR3 coding DNA: TGCGCCAGCAGCTTCGGGACTAGCGGGGCTTACAATGAGCAGTTCTTC. It translates to CASSFGTSGAYNEQFF.

V and J are TRBV27 and TRBJ2-3; 10 nucleotides match TRBD1. Germline CDR1 is MNHEY and CDR2 is SMNVEV (reference sequence). With V trimmed by 4 bases and J by 4 bases, 5 bases remained unmatched. The CDR3 loop spans 15 amino acids. The chain's CDR3 is CASSSDRGRADTQYF. DNA of the CDR3: TGTGCCAGCAGTTCCGACAGGGGGCGTGCAGATACGCAGTATTTT.

J is TRBJ2-3 and V is TRBV10-3; D gene ambiguous. This CDR3 spans 13 amino acids. The germline V and J ends were trimmed by 7 bases and 5 bases, with 13 bases remaining between them. From germline, CDR1 is ENHRY and CDR2 SYGVKD. The CDR3 DNA reads TGTGCCATCAACCCCAAACCGGGAGATACGCAGTATTTT. It codes for CAINPKPGDTQYF.

The rearrangement joins TRBV6-1 to TRBJ2-3, with TRBD2 identical over 7 bases. The CDR3 length is 15 residues. V lost 7 bases and J lost 6; bases outside the gene matches: 13. The germline V gene encodes CDR1 MNHNS and CDR2 SASEGT. CDR3 in amino acids: CASTTSADHSDTQYF. As DNA, the CDR3 is TGTGCCAGCACCACTAGCGCCGACCACTCCGATACGCAGTATTTT.

V usage is TRBV4-2 and J usage is TRBJ1-5; TRBD1 might be the D (6 bases). The germline V gene has CDR1 LGHNA and CDR2 YNFKEQ. The CDR3 spans 16 residues. Trimming stripped 0 bases from V and 2 bases from J, with 11 bases between. The CDR3 sequence is CASSQEQGGRNQPQHF. CDR3 DNA sequence: TGTGCCAGCAGCCAAGAACAGGGAGGGCGCAATCAGCCCCAGCATTTT.